The 14 T cell receptor beta chains in this list originate from one sample, sequenced in a study of blood T cell repertoires in COVID-19. TCRdb keeps only in-frame clones here, not all; method: immunoSEQ multiplex PCR. The data contain some 51,000 clones, roughly 90% of them singletons. The sequenced sample was peripheral blood. These receptors all stem from a man aged 45-65 years with acute or convalescent COVID-19.

This sequence joins TRBV7-7 and TRBJ2-1; D might be TRBD1 (6 bases). The CDR3 covers 15 residues. Trimming stripped 3 bases from V and 2 bases from J, with 11 bases between. The germline gives CDR1 SSHAT, CDR2 FNYEAQ (reference sequence). The CDR3 coding sequence is TGTGCCAGCAGCTTGTCAGGGGCACCCTACAATGAGCAGTTCTTC. Its translation: CASSLSGAPYNEQFF.

This chain uses TRBV29-1 with TRBJ1-2; 7 positions match TRBD1. The germline gives CDR1 SQVTM, CDR2 ANQGSEA. This CDR3 contains 13 residues. V lost 2 bases to trimming and J lost 8 bases; unmatched junction nucleotides: 8. The CDR3 protein is CSVESAGGKGYTF. DNA of the CDR3: TGCAGCGTTGAATCCGCAGGGGGAAAGGGCTACACCTTC.

This clone was observed a single time. The chain carries TRBV18 and TRBJ2-7; possible D gene TRBD1, 6 bases. This CDR3 comprises 14 residues. V was trimmed by 6 bases and J by 3 bases, leaving 15 bases between them. CDR1 is KGHSH, CDR2 LQKENI, per germline. This chain's CDR3 is CASSPDGQYYEQYF. The CDR3 nucleotides are TGTGCCAGCTCTCCGGACGGACAGTACTACGAGCAGTACTTC.

This chain uses TRBV11-2 with TRBJ1-1; D perhaps matches TRBD1 (6 bases). CDR3 size: 19 residues. Trimming shortened V by 5 bases and J by 0 bases, and 25 bases separated the two germline ends. Germline values: CDR1 SGHAT, CDR2 FQNNGV. CDR3 in amino acids: CASSPRWRGGAGLNTEAFF. In DNA form, the CDR3 reads TGTGCCAGCAGCCCCCGATGGCGGGGGGGCGCTGGGTTGAACACTGAAGCTTTCTTT.

The J gene is TRBJ2-6, the V gene TRBV2, with a tentative D call TRBD1 (7 bases). There are 17 residues in the CDR3. The ends were cut back, 3 bases at V and 5 bases at J, with 17 bases in the middle. Germline V gene data show CDR1 as SNHLY and CDR2 as FYNNEI. CDR3 in DNA: TGTGCCAGCAGTGAGCAGGGGGTCGGACTAAGGGCCAACGTCCTGACTTTC. Translated, it gives CASSEQGVGLRANVLTF.

The chain combines TRBV7-8 with TRBJ1-2, with 7 bases lining up with TRBD1. The J segment lost 5 bases and the V segment lost 4 bases, leaving 7 bases of the junction unmatched. Germline lookup yields CDR1 SGHVS and CDR2 FQNEAQ. The length of the CDR3 is 14 residues. CDR3 protein: CASSSDRVGYGYTF. For the CDR3, the DNA is TGTGCCAGCAGCTCTGACAGGGTCGGGTATGGCTACACCTTC.

This rearrangement joins TRBV5-8 to TRBJ1-3, with D uncertain. Per the germline V gene, CDR1 is SGHTS and CDR2 is YDEGEE. Trimming pared 0 bases from V and 5 bases from J, leaving 9 bases between. The CDR3 covers 14 residues. This CDR3 reads CASSLDRRRNTIYF. CDR3 nucleotide sequence: TGTGCCAGCAGCTTGGACAGACGGCGAAACACCATATATTTT.

The V call is TRBV2, the J call TRBJ2-3; 9 positions agree with TRBD2. Germline values: CDR1 SNHLY, CDR2 FYNNEI. The V and J ends lost 5 bases and 14 bases, in that order; junction bases with no gene match: 8. The CDR3 runs to 12 residues. The CDR3 loop reads CASSYVAGGVYF. The DNA of the CDR3 is TGTGCCAGCAGTTACGTCGCGGGGGGGGTGTATTTT.

This CDR3 is CATSDPEGGPYGYTF. CDR3 bases: TGTGCCACCAGTGACCCCGAAGGGGGCCCCTATGGCTACACCTTC. The chain combines TRBV24-1 with TRBJ1-2, with TRBD1 matching over 7 bases. The CDR3 has 15 residues. The V gene's germline CDR1 is KGHDR and CDR2 SFDVKD. V lost 4 bases, J lost 4 bases, and 8 bases stayed unmatched.

CDR3 bases: TGTGCCAGCAGCGTAGAGGGACAGGTCGCGAACACCGGGGAGCTGTTTTTT. Translated, it gives CASSVEGQVANTGELFF. The V and J genes are TRBV9 and TRBJ2-2; 8 bases line up with TRBD1. The CDR3 spans 17 residues. V lost 0 bases to trimming and J lost 0 bases; unmatched junction nucleotides: 4. The germline CDR1 and CDR2 sequences are SGDLS and YYNGEE.

The V and J genes are TRBV3-1 (or the pseudogene TRBV3-2) and TRBJ1-2, with D maybe TRBD1 (5 bases). V lost 1 base, J lost 2 bases, and 5 bases lay in between. CDR1 is LGHDT and CDR2 is YNNKEL in the germline V gene (reference sequence). CDR3 length: 13 residues. This chain's CDR3 is CASSQAGNYGYTF. The CDR3 DNA reads as TGTGCCAGCAGCCAAGCAGGGAACTATGGCTACACCTTC.

V usage is TRBV19 and J usage is TRBJ1-5, with D maybe TRBD1 (5 bases). Germline V gene lookup returns CDR1 LNHDA and CDR2 SQIVND (reference sequence). V was clipped by 5 bases and J by 0 bases, with 14 bases between them. The CDR3 consists of 16 residues. The CDR3 region is CASSPRGGYSNQPQHF. The CDR3 DNA sequence: TGTGCCAGTAGTCCCCGCGGGGGATATAGCAATCAGCCCCAGCATTTT.

The chain recombines TRBV7-9 with TRBJ1-2; 8 bases are a match to TRBD1. The V gene's germline CDR1 is SEHNR and CDR2 FQNEAQ (reference sequence). This CDR3 is built from 14 residues. Losses at the gene ends were 3 bases for V and 8 bases for J; bases not matched to a gene: 8. The chain's CDR3 is CASSFGQGAQGYTF. In nucleotides, the CDR3 is TGTGCCAGCAGCTTTGGTCAGGGGGCACAAGGCTACACCTTC.

This chain joins TRBV18 and TRBJ2-3; 8 bases align to TRBD1. With 0 bases clipped from V and 1 base from J, the junction kept 9 bases outside the gene matches. CDR1 KGHSH and CDR2 LQKENI come from the germline V gene. This CDR3 comprises 18 residues. The CDR3 here is CASSPPQGAGFGTDTQYF. CDR3 in DNA: TGTGCCAGCTCACCACCGCAGGGGGCGGGCTTTGGCACAGATACGCAGTATTTT.